This T cell receptor (beta chain) came from a study of tumor-infiltrating lymphocytes in primary liver carcinoma. Study context: Every sample contained roughly 3.5 to 7.13 million productive TCRbeta reads, and these numbers were similar from one tissue type to another.

Unsorted whole blood served as the source of blood RNA, and germline DNA was extracted as well. The investigators made TCR beta cDNA from around 530 ng total RNA, using a constant-region primer. The TCR beta library was amplified through three nested multiplex PCR rounds in a modified ARM-PCR procedure. TCRdb used MiXCR to reprocess the multiplex PCR reads, holding one entry per CDR3 protein. The table has some 190,000 distinct CDR3 sequences, about 60% seen once. As regards this clonotype: Since a much larger clone is just one base distant, this may be a read error.

The source of this sequence is a man aged 35 to 55 with primary liver carcinoma and hepatitis B virus infection. The source material was peripheral blood.

The CDR3 protein is CSTRTGNADTQYF. For the CDR3, the DNA is TGCAGCACCCGGACAGGAAACGCAGATACGCAGTATTTT. The chain employs TRBV29-1 and TRBJ2-3, with TRBD1 matching 7 bases. Germline lookup yields CDR1 SQVTM and CDR2 ANQGSEA. The CDR3 totals 13 residues. With V trimmed by 8 bases and J by 4 bases, 9 bases remained unmatched.